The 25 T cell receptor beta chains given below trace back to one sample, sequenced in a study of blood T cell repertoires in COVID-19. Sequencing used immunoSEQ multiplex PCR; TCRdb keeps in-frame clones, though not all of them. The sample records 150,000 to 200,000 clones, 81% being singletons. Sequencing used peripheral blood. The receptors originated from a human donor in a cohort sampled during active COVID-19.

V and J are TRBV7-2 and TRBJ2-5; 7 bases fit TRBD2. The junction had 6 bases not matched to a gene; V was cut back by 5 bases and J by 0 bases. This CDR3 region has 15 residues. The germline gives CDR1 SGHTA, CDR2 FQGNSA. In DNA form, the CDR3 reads TGTGCCAGCAGCATTAGCGGGTACTACCAAGAGACCCAGTACTTC. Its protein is CASSISGYYQETQYF. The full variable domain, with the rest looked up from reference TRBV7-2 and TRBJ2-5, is GAGVSQSPSNKVTEKGKDVELRCDPISGHTALYWYRQSLGQGLEFLIYFQGNSAPDKSGLPSDRFSAERTGGSVSTLTIQRTQQEDSAVYLCASSISGYYQETQYFGPGTRLLVL.

The CDR3 protein is CASSAHGDGTQYF. The CDR3 DNA sequence: TGTGCCAGCAGCGCCCACGGAGATGGGACCCAGTACTTC. The V gene is TRBV9, the J gene TRBJ2-5; D not certain. This CDR3 contains 13 residues. The V gene lost 3 bases and the J gene lost 7 bases, with 13 bases spanning the gap. Germline V gives CDR1 SGDLS, CDR2 YYNGEE.

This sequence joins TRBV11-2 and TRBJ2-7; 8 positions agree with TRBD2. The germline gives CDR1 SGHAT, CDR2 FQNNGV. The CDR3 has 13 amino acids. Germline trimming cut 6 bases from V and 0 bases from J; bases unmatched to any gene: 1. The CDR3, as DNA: TGTGCCAGCAGGCGGGGGGACTCCTACGAGCAGTACTTC. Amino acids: CASRRGDSYEQYF. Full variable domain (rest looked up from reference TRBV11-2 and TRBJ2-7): EAGVAQSPRYKIIEKRQSVAFWCNPISGHATLYWYQQILGQGPKLLIQFQNNGVVDDSQLPKDRFSAERLKGVDSTLKIQPAKLEDSAVYLCASRRGDSYEQYFGPGTRLTVT.

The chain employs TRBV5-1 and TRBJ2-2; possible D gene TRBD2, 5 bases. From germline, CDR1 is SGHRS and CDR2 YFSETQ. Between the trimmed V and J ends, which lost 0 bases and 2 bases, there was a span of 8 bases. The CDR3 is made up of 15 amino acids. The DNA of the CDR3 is TGCGCCAGCAGCTTGGAAGGACTCAACACCGGGGAGCTGTTTTTT. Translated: CASSLEGLNTGELFF.

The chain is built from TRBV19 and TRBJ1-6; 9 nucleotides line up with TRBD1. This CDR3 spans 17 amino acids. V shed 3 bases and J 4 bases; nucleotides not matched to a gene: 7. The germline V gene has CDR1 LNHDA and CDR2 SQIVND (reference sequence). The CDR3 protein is CASSIGTGSTYNSPLHF. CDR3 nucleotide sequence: TGTGCCAGTAGTATTGGGACAGGGTCCACTTATAATTCACCCCTCCACTTT.

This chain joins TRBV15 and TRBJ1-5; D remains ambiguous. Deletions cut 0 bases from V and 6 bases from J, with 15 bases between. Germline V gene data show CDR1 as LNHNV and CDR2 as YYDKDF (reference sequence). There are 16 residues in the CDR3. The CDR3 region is CATSRDMLLSGQPQHF. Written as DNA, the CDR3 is TGTGCCACCAGCAGAGATATGTTACTCTCTGGTCAGCCCCAGCATTTT.

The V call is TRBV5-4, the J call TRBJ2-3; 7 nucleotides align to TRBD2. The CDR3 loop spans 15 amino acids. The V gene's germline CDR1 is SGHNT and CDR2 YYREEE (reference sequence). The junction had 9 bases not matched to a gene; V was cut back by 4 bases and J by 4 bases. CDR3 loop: CASSVGLAVSDTQYF. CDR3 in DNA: TGTGCCAGCAGCGTCGGGCTAGCGGTTTCAGATACGCAGTATTTT. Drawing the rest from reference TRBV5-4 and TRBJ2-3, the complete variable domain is ETGVTQSPTHLIKTRGQQVTLRCSSQSGHNTVSWYQQALGQGPQFIFQYYREEENGRGNFPPRFSGLQFPNYSSELNVNALELDDSALYLCASSVGLAVSDTQYFGPGTRLTVL.

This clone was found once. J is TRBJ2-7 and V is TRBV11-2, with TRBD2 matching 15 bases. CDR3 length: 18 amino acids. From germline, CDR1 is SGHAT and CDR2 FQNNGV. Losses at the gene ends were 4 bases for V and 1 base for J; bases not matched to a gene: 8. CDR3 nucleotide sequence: TGTGCCAGCAGCTGGACTAGCGGGGGGGGGTCCCCTTCCTACGAGCAGTACTTC. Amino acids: CASSWTSGGGSPSYEQYF.

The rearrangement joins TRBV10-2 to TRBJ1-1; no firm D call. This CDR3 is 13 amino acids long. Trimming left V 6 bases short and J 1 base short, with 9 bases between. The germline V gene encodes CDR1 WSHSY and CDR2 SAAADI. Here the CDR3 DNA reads TGCGCCAGCAGGGCCCGAAAGAACACTGAAGCTTTCTTT. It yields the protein CASRARKNTEAFF.

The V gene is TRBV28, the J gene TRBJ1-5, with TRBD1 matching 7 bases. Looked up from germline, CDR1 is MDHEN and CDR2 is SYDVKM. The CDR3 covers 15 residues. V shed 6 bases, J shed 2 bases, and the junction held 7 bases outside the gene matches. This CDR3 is CASSLPGQRNQPQHF. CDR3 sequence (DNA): TGTGCCAGCAGCCTACCGGGACAGCGCAATCAGCCCCAGCATTTT.

The CDR3 loop is CSVEDLSLRAFF. The CDR3 DNA sequence: TGCAGCGTTGAAGACCTCTCCCTCCGGGCTTTCTTT. This chain uses TRBV29-1 with TRBJ1-1; D gene unclear. V lost 0 bases to trimming and J lost 11 bases, with 13 bases between them. Germline-derived CDR1 and CDR2 are SQVTM and ANQGSEA. The CDR3 runs to 12 residues.

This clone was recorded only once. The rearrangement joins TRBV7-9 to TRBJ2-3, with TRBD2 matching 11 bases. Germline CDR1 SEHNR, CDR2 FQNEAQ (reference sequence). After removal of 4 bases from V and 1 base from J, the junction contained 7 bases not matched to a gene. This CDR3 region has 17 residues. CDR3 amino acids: CASSSDLAGGRTDTQYF. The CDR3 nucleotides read TGTGCCAGCAGCTCAGACCTAGCGGGGGGACGCACAGATACGCAGTATTTT. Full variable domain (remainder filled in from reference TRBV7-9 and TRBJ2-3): DTGVSQNPRHKITKRGQNVTFRCDPISEHNRLYWYRQTLGQGPEFLTYFQNEAQLEKSRLLSDRFSAERPKGSFSTLEIQRTEQGDSAMYLCASSSDLAGGRTDTQYFGPGTRLTVL.

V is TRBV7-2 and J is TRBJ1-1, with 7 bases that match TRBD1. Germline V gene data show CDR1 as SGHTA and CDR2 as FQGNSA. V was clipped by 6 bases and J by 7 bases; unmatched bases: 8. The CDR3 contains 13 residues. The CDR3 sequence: CASRYGRDSEAFF. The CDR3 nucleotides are TGTGCCAGCAGGTACGGGCGGGACAGTGAAGCTTTCTTT.

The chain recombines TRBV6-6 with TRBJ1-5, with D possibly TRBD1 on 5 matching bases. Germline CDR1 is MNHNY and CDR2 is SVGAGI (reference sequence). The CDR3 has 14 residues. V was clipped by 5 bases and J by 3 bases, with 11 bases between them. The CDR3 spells CASSLTEFNQPQHF. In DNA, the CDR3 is TGTGCCAGCAGTCTGACAGAGTTCAATCAGCCCCAGCATTTT.

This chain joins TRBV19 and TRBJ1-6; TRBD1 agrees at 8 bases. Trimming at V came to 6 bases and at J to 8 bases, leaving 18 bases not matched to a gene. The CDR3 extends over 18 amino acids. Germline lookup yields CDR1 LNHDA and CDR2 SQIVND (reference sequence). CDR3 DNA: TGTGCCAGTAGCCCGGGACAGGTTTTTTTTAGTAGCGATTCACCCCTCCACTTT. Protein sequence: CASSPGQVFFSSDSPLHF.

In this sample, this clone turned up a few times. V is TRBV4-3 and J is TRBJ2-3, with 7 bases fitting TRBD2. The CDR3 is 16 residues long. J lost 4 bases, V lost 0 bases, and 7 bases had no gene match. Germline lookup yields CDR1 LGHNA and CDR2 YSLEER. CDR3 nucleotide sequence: TGCGCCAGCAGCCAAGAGTTTGCGGGGGACTCAGATACGCAGTATTTT. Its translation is CASSQEFAGDSDTQYF.

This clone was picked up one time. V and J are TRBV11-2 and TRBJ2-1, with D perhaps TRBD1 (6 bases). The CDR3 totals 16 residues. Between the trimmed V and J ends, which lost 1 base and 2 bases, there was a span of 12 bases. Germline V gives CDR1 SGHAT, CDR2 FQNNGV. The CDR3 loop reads CASSLAGRGPYNEQFF. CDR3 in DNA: TGTGCCAGCAGCTTAGCGGGCAGGGGACCCTACAATGAGCAGTTCTTC.

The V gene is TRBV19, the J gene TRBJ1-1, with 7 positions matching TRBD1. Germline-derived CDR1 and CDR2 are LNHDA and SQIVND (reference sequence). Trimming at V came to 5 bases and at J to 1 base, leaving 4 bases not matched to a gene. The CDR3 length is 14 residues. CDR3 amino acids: CASSPDRWNTEAFF. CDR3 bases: TGTGCCAGTAGTCCGGACAGGTGGAACACTGAAGCTTTCTTT. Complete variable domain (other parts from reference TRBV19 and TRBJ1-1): DGGITQSPKYLFRKEGQNVTLSCEQNLNHDAMYWYRQDPGQGLRLIYYSQIVNDFQKGDIAEGYSVSREKKESFPLTVTSAQKNPTAFYLCASSPDRWNTEAFFGQGTRLTVV.

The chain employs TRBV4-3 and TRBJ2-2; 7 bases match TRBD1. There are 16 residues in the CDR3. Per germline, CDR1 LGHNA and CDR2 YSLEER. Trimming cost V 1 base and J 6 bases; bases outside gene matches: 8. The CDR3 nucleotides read TGCGCCAGCAGCCAAGGAGGACAGGTCGTGGCCGGGGAGCTGTTTTTT. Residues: CASSQGGQVVAGELFF.

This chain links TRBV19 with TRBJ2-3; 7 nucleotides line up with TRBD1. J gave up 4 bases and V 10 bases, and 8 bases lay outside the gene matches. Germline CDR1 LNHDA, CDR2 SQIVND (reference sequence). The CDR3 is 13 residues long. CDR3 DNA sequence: TGTGCCACCCACCGACAGGGTTCAGATACGCAGTATTTT. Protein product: CATHRQGSDTQYF.

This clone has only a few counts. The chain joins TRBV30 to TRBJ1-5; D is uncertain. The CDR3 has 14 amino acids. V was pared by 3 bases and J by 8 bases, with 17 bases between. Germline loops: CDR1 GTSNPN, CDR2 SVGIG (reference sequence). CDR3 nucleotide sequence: TGTGCCTGGAGCCGCGAGACAATGAGAGAGCCCCAGCATTTT. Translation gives CAWSRETMREPQHF.

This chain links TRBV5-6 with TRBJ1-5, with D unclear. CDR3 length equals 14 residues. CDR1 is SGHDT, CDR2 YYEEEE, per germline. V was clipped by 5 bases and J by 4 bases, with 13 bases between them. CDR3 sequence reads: CASSFRSGNQPQHF. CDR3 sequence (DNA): TGTGCCAGCAGTTTCCGGTCGGGGAATCAGCCCCAGCATTTT.

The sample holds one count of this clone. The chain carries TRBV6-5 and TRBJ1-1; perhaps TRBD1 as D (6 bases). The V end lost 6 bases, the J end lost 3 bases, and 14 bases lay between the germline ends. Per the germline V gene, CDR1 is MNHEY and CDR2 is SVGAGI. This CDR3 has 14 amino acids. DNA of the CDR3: TGTGCCAGCAGCACTGGGGGGGCGGACACTGAAGCTTTCTTT. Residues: CASSTGGADTEAFF.

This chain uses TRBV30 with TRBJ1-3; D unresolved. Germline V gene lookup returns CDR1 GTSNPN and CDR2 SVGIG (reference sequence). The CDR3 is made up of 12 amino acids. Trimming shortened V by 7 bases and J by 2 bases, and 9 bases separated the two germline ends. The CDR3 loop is CAFLPPGNTIYF. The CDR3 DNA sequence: TGTGCCTTCCTCCCTCCTGGAAACACCATATATTTT.

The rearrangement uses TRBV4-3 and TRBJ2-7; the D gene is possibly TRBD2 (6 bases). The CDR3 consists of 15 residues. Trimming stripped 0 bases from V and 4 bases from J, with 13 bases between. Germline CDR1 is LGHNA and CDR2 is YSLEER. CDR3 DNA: TGCGCCAGCAGCCAAGATTTCGACGGGGGATACGAGCAGTACTTC. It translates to CASSQDFDGGYEQYF.